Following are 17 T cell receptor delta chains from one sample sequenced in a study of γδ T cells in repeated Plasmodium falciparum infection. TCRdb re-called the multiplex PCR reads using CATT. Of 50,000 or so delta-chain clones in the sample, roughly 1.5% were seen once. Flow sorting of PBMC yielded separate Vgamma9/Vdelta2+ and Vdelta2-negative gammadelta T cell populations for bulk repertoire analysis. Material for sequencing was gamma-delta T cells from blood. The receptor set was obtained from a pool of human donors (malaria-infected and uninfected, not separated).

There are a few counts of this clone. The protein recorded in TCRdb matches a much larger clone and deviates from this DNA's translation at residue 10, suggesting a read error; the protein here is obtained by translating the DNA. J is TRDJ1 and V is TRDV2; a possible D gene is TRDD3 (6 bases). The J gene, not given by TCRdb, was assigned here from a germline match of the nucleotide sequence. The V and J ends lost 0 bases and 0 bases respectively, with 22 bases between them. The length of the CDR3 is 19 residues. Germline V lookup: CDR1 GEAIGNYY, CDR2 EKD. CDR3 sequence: CACDTVGIRSVPYTDKLIF. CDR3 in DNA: TGTGCCTGTGACACCGTGGGGATTAGGAGCGTTCCGTACACCGATAAACTCATCTTT.

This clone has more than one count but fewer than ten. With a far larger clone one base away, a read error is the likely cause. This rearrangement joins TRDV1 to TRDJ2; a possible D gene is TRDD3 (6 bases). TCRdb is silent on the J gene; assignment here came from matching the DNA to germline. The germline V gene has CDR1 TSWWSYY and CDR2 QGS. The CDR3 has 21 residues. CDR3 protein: CALGELVFGDLVWLLTAQLFF. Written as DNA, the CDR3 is TGTGCTCTTGGGGAATTAGTGTTCGGGGATCTGGTATGGCTTTTGACGGCACAACTCTTCTTT.

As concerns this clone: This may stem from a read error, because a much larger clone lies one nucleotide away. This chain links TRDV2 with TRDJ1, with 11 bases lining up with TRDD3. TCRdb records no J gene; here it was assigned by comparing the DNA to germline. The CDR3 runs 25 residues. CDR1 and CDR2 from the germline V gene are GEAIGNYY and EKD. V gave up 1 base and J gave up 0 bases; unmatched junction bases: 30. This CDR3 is CACDTGFGGPNTDWGIWPHTDKLIF. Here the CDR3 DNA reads TGTGCCTGTGACACGGGTTTTGGGGGGCCTAACACTGACTGGGGGATATGGCCCCACACCGATAAACTCATCTTT.

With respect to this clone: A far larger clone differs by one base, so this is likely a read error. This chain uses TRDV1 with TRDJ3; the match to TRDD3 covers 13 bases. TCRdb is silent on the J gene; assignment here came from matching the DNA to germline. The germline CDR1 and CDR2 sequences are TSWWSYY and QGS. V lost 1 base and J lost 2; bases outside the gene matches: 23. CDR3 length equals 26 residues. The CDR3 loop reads CALGEQGGSTGGYEVFSPWDTRQMFF. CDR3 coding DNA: TGTGCTCTTGGGGAACAGGGGGGGAGTACTGGGGGATACGAAGTATTTTCCCCCTGGGACACCCGACAGATGTTTTTC.

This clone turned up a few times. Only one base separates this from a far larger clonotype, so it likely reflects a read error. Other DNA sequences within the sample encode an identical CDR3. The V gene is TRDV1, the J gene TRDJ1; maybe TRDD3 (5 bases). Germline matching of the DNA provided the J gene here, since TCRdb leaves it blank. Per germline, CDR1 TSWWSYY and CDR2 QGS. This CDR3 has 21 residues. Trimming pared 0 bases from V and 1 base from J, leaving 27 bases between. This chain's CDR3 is CALGELKRTGHHQWGTDKLIF. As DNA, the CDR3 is TGTGCTCTTGGGGAACTCAAGCGGACGGGCCACCATCAATGGGGCACCGATAAACTCATCTTT.

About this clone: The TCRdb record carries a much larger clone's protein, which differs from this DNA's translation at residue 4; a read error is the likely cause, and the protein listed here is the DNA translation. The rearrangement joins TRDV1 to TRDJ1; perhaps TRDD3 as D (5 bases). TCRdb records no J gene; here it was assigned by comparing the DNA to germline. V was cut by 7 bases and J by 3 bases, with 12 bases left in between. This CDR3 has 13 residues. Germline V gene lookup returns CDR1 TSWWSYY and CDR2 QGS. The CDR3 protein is CALVGFPADKLIF. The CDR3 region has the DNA TGTGCTCTTGTGGGGTTTCCAGCCGATAAACTCATCTTT.

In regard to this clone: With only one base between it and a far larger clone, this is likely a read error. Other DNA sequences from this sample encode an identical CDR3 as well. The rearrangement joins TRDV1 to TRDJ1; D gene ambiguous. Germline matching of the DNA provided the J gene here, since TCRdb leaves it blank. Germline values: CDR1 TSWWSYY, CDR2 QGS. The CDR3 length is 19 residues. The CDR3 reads CALGELRPARPLYTDKLIF. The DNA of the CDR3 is TGTGCTCTTGGGGAACTAAGACCAGCCCGACCCTTGTACACCGACAAACTCATCTTT.

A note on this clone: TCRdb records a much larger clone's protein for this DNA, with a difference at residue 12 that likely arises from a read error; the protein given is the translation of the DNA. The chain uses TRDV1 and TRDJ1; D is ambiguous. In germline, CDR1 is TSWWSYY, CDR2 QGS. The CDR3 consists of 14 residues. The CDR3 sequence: CALGEPDPLLKHIF. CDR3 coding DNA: TGTGCTCTTGGGGAACCGGATCCTTTGCTGAAACACATCTTT.

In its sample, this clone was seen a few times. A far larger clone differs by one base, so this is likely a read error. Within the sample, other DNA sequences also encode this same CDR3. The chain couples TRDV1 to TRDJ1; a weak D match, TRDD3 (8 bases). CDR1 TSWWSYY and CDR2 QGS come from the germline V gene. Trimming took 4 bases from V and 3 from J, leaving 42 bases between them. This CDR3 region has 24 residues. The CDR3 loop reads CALGATQFLPVLYTGGYLADKLIF. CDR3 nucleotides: TGTGCTCTTGGGGCTACCCAATTCCTACCGGTCCTTTATACTGGGGGGTACCTCGCCGATAAACTCATCTTT.

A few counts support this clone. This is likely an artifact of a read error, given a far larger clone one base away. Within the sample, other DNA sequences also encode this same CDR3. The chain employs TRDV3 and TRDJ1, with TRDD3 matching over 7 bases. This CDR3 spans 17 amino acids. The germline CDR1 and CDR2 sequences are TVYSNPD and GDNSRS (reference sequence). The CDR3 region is CASYRRTVGINTDKLIF. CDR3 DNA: TGTGCATCCTATCGGCGTACTGTGGGGATAAACACCGATAAACTCATCTTT.

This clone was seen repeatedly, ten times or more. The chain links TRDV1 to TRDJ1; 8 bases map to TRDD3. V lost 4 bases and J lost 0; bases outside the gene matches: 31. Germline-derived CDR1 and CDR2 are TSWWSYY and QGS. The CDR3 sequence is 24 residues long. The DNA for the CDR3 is TGTGCTCTTGGGGCCCATCTCCGGACTTCGAAAATCTGGGGGAGGGGGAAGTACACCGATAAACTCATCTTT. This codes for CALGAHLRTSKIWGRGKYTDKLIF.

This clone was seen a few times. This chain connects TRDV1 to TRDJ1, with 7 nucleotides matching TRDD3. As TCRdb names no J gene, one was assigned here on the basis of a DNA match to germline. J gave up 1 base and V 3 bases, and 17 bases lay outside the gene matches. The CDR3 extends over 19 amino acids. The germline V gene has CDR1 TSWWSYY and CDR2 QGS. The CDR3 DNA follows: TGTGCTCTTGGGGATCGGTTCGACTTGGGGGAAACCCCCACCGATAAACTCATCTTT. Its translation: CALGDRFDLGETPTDKLIF.

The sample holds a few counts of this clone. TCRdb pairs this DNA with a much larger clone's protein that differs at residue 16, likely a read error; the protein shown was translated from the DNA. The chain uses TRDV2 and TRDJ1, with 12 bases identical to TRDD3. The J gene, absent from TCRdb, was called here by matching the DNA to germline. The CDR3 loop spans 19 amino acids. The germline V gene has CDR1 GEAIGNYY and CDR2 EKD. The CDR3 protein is CACDTTPVLGDTATDRLIF. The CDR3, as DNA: TGTGCCTGTGACACCACTCCCGTACTGGGGGATACTGCCACCGATAGACTCATCTTT.

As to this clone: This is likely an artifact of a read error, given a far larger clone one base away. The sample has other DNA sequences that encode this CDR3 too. CDR3 nucleotide sequence: TGTGCCTGTGACACCCGTGTTGATACTGGGTGCGAGTGTAAGCTCATCTTT. The encoded protein is CACDTRVDTGCECKLIF. The J gene is uncalled and the V gene is TRDV2; the D call in the table, TRDD3, was not verified against the DNA. CDR3 length equals 17 residues. Germline-derived CDR1 and CDR2 are GEAIGNYY and EKD.

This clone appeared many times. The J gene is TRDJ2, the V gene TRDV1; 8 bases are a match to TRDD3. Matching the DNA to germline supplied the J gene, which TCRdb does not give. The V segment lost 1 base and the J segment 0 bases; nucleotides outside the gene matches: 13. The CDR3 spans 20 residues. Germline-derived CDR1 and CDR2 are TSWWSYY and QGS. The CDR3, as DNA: TGTGCTCTTGGGGAACGCGTCCACCCCTGGGGGACCACTTTGACAGCACAACTCTTCTTT. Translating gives CALGERVHPWGTTLTAQLFF.

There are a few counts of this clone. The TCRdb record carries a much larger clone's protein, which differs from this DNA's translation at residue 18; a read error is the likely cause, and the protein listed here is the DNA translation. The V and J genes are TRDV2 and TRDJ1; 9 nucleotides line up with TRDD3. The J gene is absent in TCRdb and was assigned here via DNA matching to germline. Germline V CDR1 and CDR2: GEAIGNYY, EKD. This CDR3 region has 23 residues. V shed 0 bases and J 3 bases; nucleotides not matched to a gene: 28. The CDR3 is CACDTISPTRTGGPPRGADKLIF. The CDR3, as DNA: TGTGCCTGTGACACCATAAGTCCTACGCGTACTGGGGGACCTCCCCGGGGAGCCGATAAACTCATCTTT.

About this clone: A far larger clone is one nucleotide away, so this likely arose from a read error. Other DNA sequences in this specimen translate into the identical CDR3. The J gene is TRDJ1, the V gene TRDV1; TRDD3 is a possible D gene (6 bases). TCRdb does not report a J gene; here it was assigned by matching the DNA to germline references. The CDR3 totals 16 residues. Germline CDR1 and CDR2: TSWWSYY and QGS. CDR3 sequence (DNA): TGTGCTCTCGGGGCTAACCGGGGGGGAAACACCGATAAACTCATCTTT. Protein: CALGANRGGNTDKLIF.